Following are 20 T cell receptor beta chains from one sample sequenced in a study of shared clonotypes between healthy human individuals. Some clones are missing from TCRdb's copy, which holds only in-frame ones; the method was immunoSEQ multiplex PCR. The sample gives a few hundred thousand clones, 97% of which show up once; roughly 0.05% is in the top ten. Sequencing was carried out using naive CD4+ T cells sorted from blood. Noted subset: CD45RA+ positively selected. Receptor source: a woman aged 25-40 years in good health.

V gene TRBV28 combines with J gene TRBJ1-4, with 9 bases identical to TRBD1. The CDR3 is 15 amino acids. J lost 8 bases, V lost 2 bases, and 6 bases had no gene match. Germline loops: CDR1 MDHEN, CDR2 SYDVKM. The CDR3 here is CASSLGTGISEKLFF. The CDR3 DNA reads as TGTGCCAGCAGTTTAGGGACAGGGATTTCGGAAAAACTGTTTTTT.

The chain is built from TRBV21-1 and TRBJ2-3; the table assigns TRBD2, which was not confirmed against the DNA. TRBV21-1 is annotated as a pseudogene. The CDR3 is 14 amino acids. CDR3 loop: CASSKLRGTDTQYF. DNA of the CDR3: TGTGCCAGCAGCAAACTTCGAGGGACAGATACGCAGTATTTT.

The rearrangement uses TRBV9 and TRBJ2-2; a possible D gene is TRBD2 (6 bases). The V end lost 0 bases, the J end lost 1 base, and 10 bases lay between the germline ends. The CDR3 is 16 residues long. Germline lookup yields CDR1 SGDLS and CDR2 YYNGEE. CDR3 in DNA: TGTGCCAGCAGCGTAGAACTAGCTCTGAACACCGGGGAGCTGTTTTTT. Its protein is CASSVELALNTGELFF.

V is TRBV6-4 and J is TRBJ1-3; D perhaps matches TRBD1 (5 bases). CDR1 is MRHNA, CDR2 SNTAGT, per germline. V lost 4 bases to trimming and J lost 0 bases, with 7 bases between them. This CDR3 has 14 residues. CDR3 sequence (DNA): TGTGCCAGCAGTGCGGACACCTCTGGAAACACCATATATTTT. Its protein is CASSADTSGNTIYF.

The CDR3 region is CASSSQGGTEAFF. CDR3 bases: TGCGCCAGCAGTTCCCAGGGTGGCACTGAAGCTTTCTTT. The chain joins TRBV5-1 to TRBJ1-1; D possibly corresponds to TRBD1 (5 bases). Germline assignment: CDR1 SGHRS and CDR2 YFSETQ. The length of the CDR3 is 13 residues. V dropped 5 bases and J dropped 4 bases, with 12 bases sitting between them.

CDR3 sequence (DNA): TGCGCCAGCAGCTTGGTGGGGGCACAAGATTACGAGCAGTACTTC. Encoded protein: CASSLVGAQDYEQYF. This chain connects TRBV5-1 to TRBJ2-7, with a possible D match to TRBD1 (6 bases). The CDR3 length is 15 residues. V dropped 0 bases and J dropped 4 bases, with 14 bases sitting between them. Germline V gene sequence: CDR1 SGHRS, CDR2 YFSETQ. The variable domain in full, with the rest retrieved from reference TRBV5-1 and TRBJ2-7, is KAGVTQTPRYLIKTRGQQVTLSCSPISGHRSVSWYQQTPGQGLQFLFEYFSETQRNKGNFPGRFSGRQFSNSRSEMNVSTLELGDSALYLCASSLVGAQDYEQYFGPGTRLTVT.

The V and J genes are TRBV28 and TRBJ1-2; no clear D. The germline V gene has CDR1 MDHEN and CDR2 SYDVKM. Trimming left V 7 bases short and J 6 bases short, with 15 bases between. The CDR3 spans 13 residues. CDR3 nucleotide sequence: TGTGCCAGCAATTCGATCAGCAATAATGGCTACACCTTC. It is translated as CASNSISNNGYTF.

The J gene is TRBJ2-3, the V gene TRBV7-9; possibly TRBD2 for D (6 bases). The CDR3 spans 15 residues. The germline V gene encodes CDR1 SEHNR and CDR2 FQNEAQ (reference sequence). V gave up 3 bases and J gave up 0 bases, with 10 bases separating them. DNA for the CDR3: TGTGCCAGCAGCTTCGGACTACCAAGCACAGATACGCAGTATTTT. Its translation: CASSFGLPSTDTQYF.

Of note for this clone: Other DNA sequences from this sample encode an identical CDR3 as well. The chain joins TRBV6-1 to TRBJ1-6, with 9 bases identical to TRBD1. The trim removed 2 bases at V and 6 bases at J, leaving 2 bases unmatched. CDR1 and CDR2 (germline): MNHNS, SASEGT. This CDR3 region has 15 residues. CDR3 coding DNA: TGTGCCAGCAGTGAACTGGACAGGGGTAATTCACCCCTCCACTTT. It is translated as CASSELDRGNSPLHF.

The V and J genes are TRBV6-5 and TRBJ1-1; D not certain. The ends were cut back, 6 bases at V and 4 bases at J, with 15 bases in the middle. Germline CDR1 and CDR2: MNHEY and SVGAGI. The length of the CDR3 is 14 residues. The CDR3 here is CASRIQEEGTEAFF. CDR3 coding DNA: TGTGCCAGCAGGATACAAGAAGAAGGCACTGAAGCTTTCTTT.

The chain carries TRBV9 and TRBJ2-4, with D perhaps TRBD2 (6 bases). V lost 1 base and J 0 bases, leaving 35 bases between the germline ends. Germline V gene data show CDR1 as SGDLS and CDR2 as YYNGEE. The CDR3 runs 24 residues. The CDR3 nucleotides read TGTGCCAGCAGCGTAAGAGGGTCCTGGAGGGAGAAGGCCTGTTCCCTAGTAGCCAAAAACATTCAGTACTTC. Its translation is CASSVRGSWREKACSLVAKNIQYF.

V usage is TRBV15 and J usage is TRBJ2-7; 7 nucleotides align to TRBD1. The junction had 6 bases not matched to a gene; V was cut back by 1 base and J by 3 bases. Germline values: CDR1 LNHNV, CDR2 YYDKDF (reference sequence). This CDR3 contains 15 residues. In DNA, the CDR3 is TGTGCCACCAGCAGAGCCGGGACAGCCTTCTACGAGCAGTACTTC. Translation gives CATSRAGTAFYEQYF. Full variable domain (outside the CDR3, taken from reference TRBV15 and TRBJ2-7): DAMVIQNPRYQVTQFGKPVTLSCSQTLNHNVMYWYQQKSSQAPKLLFHYYDKDFNNEADTPDNFQSRRPNTSFCFLDIRSPGLGDTAMYLCATSRAGTAFYEQYFGPGTRLTVT.

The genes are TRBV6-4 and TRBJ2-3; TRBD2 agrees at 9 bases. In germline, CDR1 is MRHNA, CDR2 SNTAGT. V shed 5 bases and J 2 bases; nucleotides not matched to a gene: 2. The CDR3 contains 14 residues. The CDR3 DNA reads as TGTGCCAGCAGTTTAGCGGGAGACACAGATACGCAGTATTTT. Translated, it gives CASSLAGDTDTQYF.

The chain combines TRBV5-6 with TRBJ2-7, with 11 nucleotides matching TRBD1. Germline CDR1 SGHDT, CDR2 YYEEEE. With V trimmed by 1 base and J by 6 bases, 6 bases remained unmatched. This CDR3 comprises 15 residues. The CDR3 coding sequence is TGTGCCAGCAGCTTGTTTGGGACAGGGGGGCCCGAGCAGTACTTC. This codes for CASSLFGTGGPEQYF.

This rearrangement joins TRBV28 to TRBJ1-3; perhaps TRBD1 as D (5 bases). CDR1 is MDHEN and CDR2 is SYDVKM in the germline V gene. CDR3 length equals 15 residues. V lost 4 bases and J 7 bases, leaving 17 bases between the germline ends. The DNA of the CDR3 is TGTGCCAGCAGTTCCGACAGATCCAGATTGAACACCATATATTTT. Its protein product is CASSSDRSRLNTIYF.

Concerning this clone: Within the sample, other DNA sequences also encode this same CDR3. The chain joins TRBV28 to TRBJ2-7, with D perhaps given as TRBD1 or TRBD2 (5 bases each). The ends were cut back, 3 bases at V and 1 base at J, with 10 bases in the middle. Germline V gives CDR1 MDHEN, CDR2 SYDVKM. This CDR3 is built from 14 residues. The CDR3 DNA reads TGTGCCAGCAGTTTGAGGGGCCAGTCCTACGAGCAGTACTTC. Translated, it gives CASSLRGQSYEQYF. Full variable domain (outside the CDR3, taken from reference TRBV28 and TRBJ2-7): DVKVTQSSRYLVKRTGEKVFLECVQDMDHENMFWYRQDPGLGLRLIYFSYDVKMKEKGDIPEGYSVSREKKERFSLILESASTNQTSMYLCASSLRGQSYEQYFGPGTRLTVT.

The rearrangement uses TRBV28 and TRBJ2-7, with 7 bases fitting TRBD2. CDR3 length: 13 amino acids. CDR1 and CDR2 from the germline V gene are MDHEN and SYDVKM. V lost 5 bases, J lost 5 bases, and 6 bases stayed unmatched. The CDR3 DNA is TGTGCCAGCAGTATCGGGACTATGGACGAGCAGTACTTC. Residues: CASSIGTMDEQYF. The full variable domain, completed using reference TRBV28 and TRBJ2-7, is DVKVTQSSRYLVKRTGEKVFLECVQDMDHENMFWYRQDPGLGLRLIYFSYDVKMKEKGDIPEGYSVSREKKERFSLILESASTNQTSMYLCASSIGTMDEQYFGPGTRLTVT.

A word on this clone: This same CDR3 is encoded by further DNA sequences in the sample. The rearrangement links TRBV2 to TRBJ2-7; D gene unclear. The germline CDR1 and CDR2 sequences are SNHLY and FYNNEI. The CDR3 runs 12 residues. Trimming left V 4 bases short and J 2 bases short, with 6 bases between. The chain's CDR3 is CASSGSTYEQYF. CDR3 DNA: TGTGCCAGCAGTGGGTCGACCTACGAGCAGTACTTC.

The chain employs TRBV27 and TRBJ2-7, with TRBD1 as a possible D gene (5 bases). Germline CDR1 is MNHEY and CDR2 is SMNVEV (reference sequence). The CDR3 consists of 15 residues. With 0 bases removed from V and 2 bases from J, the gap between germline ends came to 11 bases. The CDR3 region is CASSLSFQGTYEQYF. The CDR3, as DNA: TGTGCCAGCAGTTTATCATTCCAGGGCACCTACGAGCAGTACTTC.

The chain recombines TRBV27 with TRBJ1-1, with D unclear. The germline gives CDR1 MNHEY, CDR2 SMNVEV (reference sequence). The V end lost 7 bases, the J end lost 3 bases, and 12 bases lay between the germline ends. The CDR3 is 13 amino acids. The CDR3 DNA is TGTGCCAGCAACCCGAGGGAGGACACTGAAGCTTTCTTT. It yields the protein CASNPREDTEAFF.